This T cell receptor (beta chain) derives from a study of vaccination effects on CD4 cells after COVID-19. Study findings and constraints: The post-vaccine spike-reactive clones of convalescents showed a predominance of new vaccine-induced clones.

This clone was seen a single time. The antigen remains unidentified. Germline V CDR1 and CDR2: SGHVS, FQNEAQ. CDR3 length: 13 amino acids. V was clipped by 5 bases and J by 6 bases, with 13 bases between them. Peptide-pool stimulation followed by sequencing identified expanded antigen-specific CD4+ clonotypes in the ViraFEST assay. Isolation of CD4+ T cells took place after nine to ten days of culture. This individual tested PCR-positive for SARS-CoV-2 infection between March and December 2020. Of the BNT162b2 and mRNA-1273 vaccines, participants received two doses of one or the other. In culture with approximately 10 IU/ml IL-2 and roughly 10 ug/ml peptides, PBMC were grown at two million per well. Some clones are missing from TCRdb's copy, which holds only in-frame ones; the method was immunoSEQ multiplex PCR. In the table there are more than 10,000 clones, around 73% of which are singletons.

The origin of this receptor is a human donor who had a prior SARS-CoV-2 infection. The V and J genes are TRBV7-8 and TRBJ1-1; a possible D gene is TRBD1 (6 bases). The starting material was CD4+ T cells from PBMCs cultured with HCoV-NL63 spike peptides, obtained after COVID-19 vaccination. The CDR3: CASSQGGGSEAFF. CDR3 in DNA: TGTGCCAGCAGCCAAGGGGGGGGGTCTGAAGCTTTCTTT.